The clone carrying this T cell receptor beta chain was detected only once. The data are from a study of cytomegalovirus exposure and HLA in healthy donors. V lost 0 bases, J lost 4 bases, and 13 bases lay in between. Germline CDR1 reads MGHRA; CDR2 reads YSYEKL. This CDR3 contains 17 residues. PCR used 60 Vbeta primers and 13 Jbeta primers. The data were produced by immunoSEQ multiplex PCR, yet TCRdb's version contains in-frame clones alone and is incomplete. Of about 120,000 clones listed, around 78% were seen once; the top ten hold less than 4%. The sequence was obtained from a woman in her thirties in good health and CMV-seropositive. The sequenced sample consisted of PBMCs. This chain connects TRBV4-1 to TRBJ1-6, with a weak D call TRBD1 (5 bases). CDR3 coding DNA: TGCGCCAGCAGCCAAGACGGGGACGGGGGGTATAATTCACCCCTCCACTTT. Translation: CASSQDGDGGYNSPLHF.